This T cell receptor beta chain was found in a study of a mutant IDH1 vaccine in newly diagnosed glioma. Background on the study: Vaccinations, eight in total, occurred in weeks 1, 3, 5, 7, 11, 15, 19, 23. Patients previously underwent radiotherapy, temozolomide, or both, and most underwent both. Study-wide results and limits: Pseudoprogression apparently lacked any relation to changes in top peripheral T cell clonotypes. Patients showed vaccine-induced immune responses at a rate of 93.3%.

To note about this clone: Its cognate antigen is unknown.

Assay: immunoSEQ multiplex PCR; the TCRdb copy retains only in-frame clones and omits some. The data hold tens of thousands of clones, with around three quarters observed a single time. The time point was: week 5, during vaccination. Topical imiquimod was applied with each vaccine dose, which held 300 ug of mutant IDH1 20-mer peptide. V dropped 5 bases and J dropped 5 bases, with 15 bases sitting between them. This CDR3 spans 14 amino acids. Germline V CDR1 and CDR2: LNHDA, SQIVND (reference sequence). This TCR was recovered from a man between 40 and 49 years old with glioma. J is TRBJ2-5 and V is TRBV19; D gene ambiguous. Material: PBMCs, obtained from a glioma patient whose treatment included an IDH1 peptide vaccine. CDR3 nucleotide sequence: TGTGCCAGTAGTTGGGTGGGGTTCGGGGAGACCCAGTACTTC. Its translation is CASSWVGFGETQYF.